The 22 T cell receptor beta chains given below trace back to one sample, sequenced in a study of radiation and T cells in renal cell carcinoma. The protocol was immunoSEQ multiplex PCR, while the TCRdb copy is restricted to in-frame clones and leaves out a portion. The repertoire holds some 150,000 clones, 80% to 90% seen once, with 10% to 15% in the top ten. The sample's time point: blood 2 weeks post-SBRT. The treatment is: 15 Gy SBRT to primary tumor, nephrectomy 4 weeks later. This specimen was blood, taken from a patient whose treatment included radiotherapy and nephrectomy. The receptor set was obtained from a woman between 45 and 65 years old with renal cell carcinoma.

This CDR3 reads CASRTSGVFDEQYF. CDR3 nucleotide sequence: TGTGCCAGCAGAACCTCCGGGGTTTTCGACGAGCAGTACTTC. This chain uses TRBV28 with TRBJ2-7, with D tentatively TRBD2 (5 bases). The germline gives CDR1 MDHEN, CDR2 SYDVKM. The V end was cut by 6 bases, the J end by 5 bases, with 17 bases between. CDR3 length: 14 amino acids. Full variable domain (outside the CDR3, taken from reference TRBV28 and TRBJ2-7): DVKVTQSSRYLVKRTGEKVFLECVQDMDHENMFWYRQDPGLGLRLIYFSYDVKMKEKGDIPEGYSVSREKKERFSLILESASTNQTSMYLCASRTSGVFDEQYFGPGTRLTVT.

This clone was seen only once. This rearrangement joins TRBV6-5 to TRBJ1-2; perhaps TRBD1 as D (6 bases). Deletions cut 0 bases from V and 1 base from J, with 12 bases between. CDR3 length equals 16 residues. Germline loops: CDR1 MNHEY, CDR2 SVGAGI. CDR3 nucleotides: TGTGCCAGCAGTTACTCGAGCAGGGGCAATAACTATGGCTACACCTTC. Translation gives CASSYSSRGNNYGYTF.

The chain recombines TRBV6-1 with TRBJ2-1; 11 bases fit TRBD2. V lost 4 bases, J lost 9 bases, and 5 bases stayed unmatched. Looked up from germline, CDR1 is MNHNS and CDR2 is SASEGT. CDR3 size: 14 residues. The CDR3 sequence is CASSVSGGVVEQFF. DNA of the CDR3: TGTGCCAGCAGTGTTAGCGGGGGGGTTGTTGAGCAGTTCTTC.

This clone was picked up one time. The CDR3: CASSQALTGRNGYTF. Written as DNA, the CDR3 is TGCGCCAGCAGCCAAGCTTTGACAGGGAGGAATGGCTACACCTTC. The V gene is TRBV4-3, the J gene TRBJ1-2; 7 nucleotides match TRBD1. The CDR3 loop spans 15 amino acids. The V and J ends lost 1 base and 6 bases, in that order; junction bases with no gene match: 8. Germline V gives CDR1 LGHNA, CDR2 YSLEER.

The V call is TRBV7-9, the J call TRBJ1-3; D is possibly TRBD1 (6 bases). Germline V gene sequence: CDR1 SEHNR, CDR2 FQNEAQ (reference sequence). This CDR3 is 15 amino acids long. V was shortened by 3 bases and J by 2 bases, with 11 bases between the two germline ends. The CDR3 loop reads CASSFTGLTGNTIYF. As DNA, the CDR3 is TGTGCCAGCAGCTTTACAGGGTTGACTGGAAACACCATATATTTT. The whole variable domain, filled in from reference TRBV7-9 and TRBJ1-3, reads DTGVSQNPRHKITKRGQNVTFRCDPISEHNRLYWYRQTLGQGPEFLTYFQNEAQLEKSRLLSDRFSAERPKGSFSTLEIQRTEQGDSAMYLCASSFTGLTGNTIYFGEGSWLTVV.

This clone was found a few times. The V and J genes are TRBV7-9 and TRBJ1-1; D may be TRBD1 (5 bases). CDR1 SEHNR and CDR2 FQNEAQ come from the germline V gene (reference sequence). The CDR3 is made up of 14 amino acids. V was trimmed by 1 base and J by 5 bases, leaving 11 bases between them. The CDR3 here is CASSLGGLSTEAFF. The CDR3, as DNA: TGTGCCAGCAGCTTAGGGGGACTATCTACTGAAGCTTTCTTT.

The rearrangement links TRBV29-1 to TRBJ1-1, with TRBD1 matching over 8 bases. The CDR3 totals 15 residues. Germline V gene data show CDR1 as SQVTM and CDR2 as ANQGSEA. With 7 bases clipped from V and 4 bases from J, the junction kept 14 bases outside the gene matches. DNA of the CDR3: TGCAGCGCAGACAGGGGCACGTTTCTGAGCACTGAAGCTTTCTTT. It is translated as CSADRGTFLSTEAFF.

The rearrangement links TRBV10-3 to TRBJ1-1; D unresolved. Germline assignment: CDR1 ENHRY and CDR2 SYGVKD. CDR3 length: 13 amino acids. Trimming left V 3 bases short and J 2 bases short, with 7 bases between. CDR3 bases: TGTGCCATCAGTGAAAACATCAACACTGAAGCTTTCTTT. It encodes CAISENINTEAFF.

The chain couples TRBV7-2 to TRBJ2-3, with D maybe TRBD1 (6 bases). V shed 6 bases and J shed 6 bases, with 13 bases lying between them. This CDR3 has 13 residues. CDR1 is SGHTA and CDR2 is FQGNSA in the germline V gene. In DNA, the CDR3 is TGTGCCAGCAGAAAAGGGGGAAGGGATACGCAGTATTTT. This codes for CASRKGGRDTQYF.

V gene TRBV5-1 combines with J gene TRBJ1-6; TRBD1 aligns across 7 bases. This CDR3 spans 15 amino acids. Germline loops: CDR1 SGHRS, CDR2 YFSETQ. Trimming took 2 bases from V and 7 from J; bases not matched to a gene: 6. DNA for the CDR3: TGCGCCAGCAGCTTAGGAGACAGGGCAAATTCACCCCTCCACTTT. Translating it yields CASSLGDRANSPLHF.

This clone was counted once. The chain recombines TRBV6-6 with TRBJ1-5; TRBD1 aligns across 10 bases. CDR1 is MNHNY, CDR2 SVGAGI, per germline (reference sequence). The junction had 4 bases not matched to a gene; V was cut back by 6 bases and J by 5 bases. The CDR3 sequence is 14 residues long. This chain's CDR3 is CASSRGTGDQPQHF. DNA for the CDR3: TGTGCCAGCAGCCGGGGGACAGGGGATCAGCCCCAGCATTTT.

This clone appeared a single time. One end of the junction varies from germline; a read error may be responsible. V is TRBV7-7 and J is TRBJ1-3; D is undetermined. Germline V gene sequence: CDR1 SSHAT, CDR2 FNYEAQ (reference sequence). This CDR3 spans 14 amino acids. CDR3 DNA: TGTGCTAGCAGCGAAGGGAGCTCTGGAAACACCATATATTTT. Its protein is CASSEGSSGNTIYF.

V is TRBV6-5 and J is TRBJ1-1, with D possibly being TRBD1 (6 bases). The germline gives CDR1 MNHEY, CDR2 SVGAGI. The CDR3 contains 14 residues. Trimming took off 7 bases at V and 1 base at J, with 13 bases between the two ends. CDR3 amino acids: CASKPSGQNTEAFF. CDR3 bases: TGTGCCAGCAAACCATCGGGACAGAACACTGAAGCTTTCTTT.

Worth noting for this clone: A junction boundary mismatches the germline segment, possibly from a read error. The gene calls are TRBV11-2 and TRBJ1-1; D not resolved. The length of the CDR3 is 11 residues. Germline-derived CDR1 and CDR2 are SGHAT and FQNNGV. The CDR3 nucleotides read TGTGCCAGCAGTCCGGGCAGACGACTTATCTTT. Amino acid sequence: CASSPGRRLIF.

This chain links TRBV6-5 with TRBJ1-2; D is unclear. Trimming removed 7 bases at V and 6 bases at J, with 15 bases between. CDR3 length equals 13 residues. Germline V lookup: CDR1 MNHEY, CDR2 SVGAGI. The CDR3 nucleotides read TGTGCCAGCAAAACCCCCCGTCGAGATGGCTACACCTTC. Its protein is CASKTPRRDGYTF.

The rearrangement uses TRBV9 and TRBJ1-5; TRBD1 aligns across 7 bases. This CDR3 spans 15 amino acids. Germline lookup yields CDR1 SGDLS and CDR2 YYNGEE. With V trimmed by 4 bases and J by 8 bases, 12 bases remained unmatched. The CDR3 DNA follows: TGTGCCAGCAGCACTTCGACAGGGTTTAGTGAGCCCCAGCATTTT. It codes for CASSTSTGFSEPQHF.

The V and J genes are TRBV6-5 and TRBJ1-1; the D is unclear. V lost 6 bases and J lost 3, with 11 bases in between. The CDR3 is made up of 13 amino acids. Germline CDR1 reads MNHEY; CDR2 reads SVGAGI. CDR3 bases: TGTGCCAGCAGGGCTCTATCCGACACTGAAGCTTTCTTT. It encodes CASRALSDTEAFF.

The chain recombines TRBV7-2 with TRBJ2-2, with 8 bases fitting TRBD2. Per germline, CDR1 SGHTA and CDR2 FQGNSA. The CDR3 totals 19 residues. V dropped 1 base and J dropped 1; count of bases not matched to a gene: 11. The DNA for the CDR3 is TGTGCCAGCAGCTTAGGTACCAGAGCGGGGGCCCTGAACACCGGGGAGCTGTTTTTT. Protein product: CASSLGTRAGALNTGELFF.

The chain uses TRBV5-6 and TRBJ1-5, with a possible D match to TRBD1 (5 bases). Germline CDR1 is SGHDT and CDR2 is YYEEEE. The CDR3 is made up of 13 amino acids. V dropped 1 base and J dropped 7 bases, with 9 bases sitting between them. CDR3 bases: TGTGCCAGCAGCTTGCAGAGGGGCCAGCCCCAGCATTTT. As protein: CASSLQRGQPQHF.

The V call is TRBV7-2, the J call TRBJ1-3; D is unresolved. In germline, CDR1 is SGHTA, CDR2 FQGNSA. The length of the CDR3 is 15 residues. V lost 0 bases to trimming and J lost 4 bases, with 10 bases between them. CDR3 protein: CASSLALGVGNTIYF. The CDR3 DNA reads as TGTGCCAGCAGCTTAGCGCTTGGGGTAGGAAACACCATATATTTT.

This chain links TRBV7-2 with TRBJ2-5; unclear D gene. Germline-derived CDR1 and CDR2 are SGHTA and FQGNSA. This CDR3 has 15 amino acids. The V end was cut by 1 base, the J end by 1 base, with 10 bases between. In DNA, the CDR3 is TGTGCCAGCAGCTTAGTTGGGCAGATCCAAGAGACCCAGTACTTC. Protein: CASSLVGQIQETQYF. The full variable domain, in which reference TRBV7-2 and TRBJ2-5 provide the parts outside the CDR3, is GAGVSQSPSNKVTEKGKDVELRCDPISGHTALYWYRQSLGQGLEFLIYFQGNSAPDKSGLPSDRFSAERTGGSVSTLTIQRTQQEDSAVYLCASSLVGQIQETQYFGPGTRLLVL.

CDR3 residues: CASSEQGLYGYTF. CDR3 nucleotide sequence: TGTGCCAGCAGTGAACAGGGGCTCTATGGCTACACCTTC. The genes are TRBV6-5 and TRBJ1-2; TRBD1 matches 7 bases. V dropped 5 bases and J dropped 4; count of bases not matched to a gene: 4. The germline gives CDR1 MNHEY, CDR2 SVGAGI. The CDR3 has 13 amino acids.